The 29 T cell receptor beta chains listed next were all sequenced from one sample in a study of blood T cell repertoires in COVID-19 (dated by TCRdb to the early 2020s). Library generation was performed with the immunoSEQ multiplex PCR assay. Sourced from immuneACCESS, this table was stored by TCRdb with only in-frame sequences that have V and J called. A share of the clones is absent; for the studies checked, an unresolved V gene accounts for under half, and the remainder has no known explanation. Recorded for this sample are some 100,000 clones; 85% to 90% of them occurred a single time. Approximately 2% of the sample is in the top ten clones. Sequencing input: peripheral blood. These receptors were collected from a man aged 50 or older with COVID-19, enrolled during active disease.

The chain joins TRBV30 to TRBJ2-2; D not certain. V lost 3 bases and J lost 3, with 14 bases in between. Germline V gene data show CDR1 as GTSNPN and CDR2 as SVGIG (reference sequence). This CDR3 contains 15 residues. The CDR3 nucleotides are TGTGCCTGGAGGCTACAGCCCGGTCACACCGGGGAGCTGTTTTTT. This gives the protein CAWRLQPGHTGELFF.

This sequence joins TRBV4-1 and TRBJ1-3; D remains unclear. Trimming took off 3 bases at V and 0 bases at J, with 9 bases between the two ends. Germline V CDR1 and CDR2: MGHRA, YSYEKL. The CDR3 contains 15 residues. The CDR3 loop is CASSHPVSSGNTIYF. The DNA of the CDR3 is TGCGCCAGCAGCCACCCGGTGAGCTCTGGAAACACCATATATTTT.

This chain links TRBV6-4 with TRBJ1-2; D unresolved. The V gene lost 3 bases and the J gene lost 5 bases, with 19 bases spanning the gap. The CDR3 covers 16 residues. Germline-derived CDR1 and CDR2 are MRHNA and SNTAGT. The CDR3 DNA sequence: TGTGCCAGCAGTGAGTTCCCTAGAGCGGAGACTTATGGCTACACCTTC. Its translation: CASSEFPRAETYGYTF.

V and J are TRBV10-1 and TRBJ2-7, with TRBD1 matching over 7 bases. Trimming took 6 bases from V and 2 from J; bases not matched to a gene: 7. Germline values: CDR1 WNHNN, CDR2 SYGVQD (reference sequence). The CDR3 consists of 14 residues. The CDR3 DNA is TGCGCCAGCAGCCCCGGGACAGTCCCCTACGAGCAGTACTTC. Its protein is CASSPGTVPYEQYF.

The chain is built from TRBV28 and TRBJ1-5; no clear D gene. The V end lost 7 bases, the J end lost 0 bases, and 13 bases lay between the germline ends. CDR3 size: 15 residues. CDR1 is MDHEN and CDR2 is SYDVKM in the germline V gene. This CDR3 reads CASIVRLNSNQPQHF. As DNA, the CDR3 is TGTGCCAGCATCGTACGCCTAAATAGCAATCAGCCCCAGCATTTT.

The chain joins TRBV30 to TRBJ1-2, with 8 bases aligning to TRBD1. The V segment lost 2 bases and the J segment 8 bases; nucleotides outside the gene matches: 10. This CDR3 comprises 14 residues. Looked up from germline, CDR1 is GTSNPN and CDR2 is SVGIG (reference sequence). DNA for the CDR3: TGTGCCTGGAGTAAATTGGACAGGGAGTACGGCTACACCTTC. This translates into CAWSKLDREYGYTF.

The chain recombines TRBV7-9 with TRBJ1-5; D call uncertain. This CDR3 spans 12 amino acids. Germline CDR1 is SEHNR and CDR2 is FQNEAQ (reference sequence). V was cut by 1 base and J by 8 bases, with 6 bases left in between. CDR3 sequence reads: CASSLEAEPQHF. In nucleotides, the CDR3 is TGTGCCAGCAGCTTAGAGGCGGAGCCCCAGCATTTT.

The chain links TRBV29-1 to TRBJ1-1; D is undetermined. In germline, CDR1 is SQVTM, CDR2 ANQGSEA. CDR3 length: 12 residues. Trimming pared 7 bases from V and 4 bases from J, leaving 13 bases between. The CDR3 sequence is CSGTSWGTEAFF. CDR3 DNA: TGCAGCGGGACTTCATGGGGCACTGAAGCTTTCTTT.

The chain has TRBV4-3 and TRBJ2-1; 9 bases agree with TRBD2. V dropped 3 bases and J dropped 2; count of bases not matched to a gene: 5. Germline V gene lookup returns CDR1 LGHNA and CDR2 YSLEER. The CDR3 has 16 amino acids. The CDR3 DNA is TGCGCCAGCAGCCATTTAGCGGGGGTTACCTACAATGAGCAGTTCTTC. It codes for CASSHLAGVTYNEQFF.

The CDR3 region is CASSPRLGYEQYF. CDR3 nucleotides: TGTGCCAGCTCACCAAGACTAGGGTACGAGCAGTACTTC. This chain uses TRBV18 with TRBJ2-7; tentative D call: TRBD2 (6 bases). The CDR3 contains 13 residues. V was pared by 2 bases and J by 4 bases, with 9 bases between. The germline V gene encodes CDR1 KGHSH and CDR2 LQKENI. Drawing the rest from reference TRBV18 and TRBJ2-7, the complete variable domain is NAGVMQNPRHLVRRRGQEARLRCSPMKGHSHVYWYRQLPEEGLKFMVYLQKENIIDESGMPKERFSAEFPKEGPSILRIQQVVRGDSAAYFCASSPRLGYEQYFGPGTRLTVT.

This clone has a handful of counts. V is TRBV4-1 and J is TRBJ1-1; 8 nucleotides match TRBD1. CDR1 and CDR2 (germline): MGHRA, YSYEKL. V trimming: 3 bases; J trimming: 0 bases; junction bases outside the gene matches: 6. CDR3 size: 16 residues. The DNA of the CDR3 is TGCGCCAGCAGCCATAAGACAGGGGCTTTGAACACTGAAGCTTTCTTT. This sequence encodes CASSHKTGALNTEAFF.

J is TRBJ1-1 and V is TRBV3-1 (or the pseudogene TRBV3-2), with TRBD1 matching 8 bases. Per germline, CDR1 LGHDT and CDR2 YNNKEL (reference sequence). Unmatched junction bases numbered 10, after V lost 4 bases and J lost 3 bases. This CDR3 has 16 residues. The CDR3 DNA is TGTGCCAGCAGCCTCGGGACAGGAGCTGCTCACACTGAAGCTTTCTTT. Protein sequence: CASSLGTGAAHTEAFF.

The J gene is TRBJ1-2, the V gene TRBV4-1, with 9 bases that match TRBD1. V lost 0 bases and J lost 4; bases outside the gene matches: 6. This CDR3 contains 16 residues. Germline CDR1 is MGHRA and CDR2 is YSYEKL. CDR3 nucleotide sequence: TGCGCCAGCAGCCAAGAGATACAGGGGGCAGGCTATGGCTACACCTTC. Translation: CASSQEIQGAGYGYTF.

The V and J genes are TRBV4-3 and TRBJ1-3; TRBD1 matches 8 bases. Per the germline V gene, CDR1 is LGHNA and CDR2 is YSLEER. Unmatched junction bases numbered 7, after V lost 0 bases and J lost 0 bases. The CDR3 runs 18 residues. CDR3 in DNA: TGCGCCAGCAGCCAAGAGTACGCAGGGGGCTACTCTGGAAACACCATATATTTT. It codes for CASSQEYAGGYSGNTIYF.

The V call is TRBV29-1, the J call TRBJ2-2; 15 nucleotides align to TRBD2. The CDR3 runs to 17 residues. With 4 bases clipped from V and 0 bases from J, the junction kept 3 bases outside the gene matches. The germline gives CDR1 SQVTM, CDR2 ANQGSEA. In nucleotides, the CDR3 is TGCAGCGTTGGTGGGACTAGCGGGGGGTCGAACACCGGGGAGCTGTTTTTT. It is translated as CSVGGTSGGSNTGELFF.

This chain links TRBV19 with TRBJ1-6; tentative D call: TRBD1 (6 bases). Per the germline V gene, CDR1 is LNHDA and CDR2 is SQIVND (reference sequence). The CDR3 loop spans 14 amino acids. V was trimmed by 9 bases and J by 10 bases, leaving 19 bases between them. DNA of the CDR3: TGTGCCAGCAGGGCAGGGGAGCGGGGGTCACCCCTCCACTTT. As protein: CASRAGERGSPLHF.

CDR3 coding DNA: TGTGCCAGCTGTGGTGGGGAGTATAATTCACCCCTCCACTTT. Translation gives CASCGGEYNSPLHF. The chain combines TRBV6-6 with TRBJ1-6, with D hard to call. CDR1 and CDR2 from the germline V gene are MNHNY and SVGAGI (reference sequence). V was cut by 8 bases and J by 4 bases, with 12 bases left in between. This CDR3 is built from 14 residues.

The chain links TRBV5-4 to TRBJ1-2; D gene unclear. This CDR3 has 14 residues. V lost 0 bases and J 4 bases, leaving 10 bases between the germline ends. CDR1 is SGHNT, CDR2 YYREEE, per germline (reference sequence). The CDR3 loop reads CASSLATGFYGYTF. The DNA of the CDR3 is TGTGCCAGCAGCTTGGCAACGGGGTTCTATGGCTACACCTTC. Drawing the rest from reference TRBV5-4 and TRBJ1-2, the complete variable domain is ETGVTQSPTHLIKTRGQQVTLRCSSQSGHNTVSWYQQALGQGPQFIFQYYREEENGRGNFPPRFSGLQFPNYSSELNVNALELDDSALYLCASSLATGFYGYTFGSGTRLTVV.

This chain uses TRBV6-5 with TRBJ1-6; a possible D gene is TRBD1 (5 bases). CDR3 length equals 14 residues. Deletions cut 7 bases from V and 5 bases from J, with 12 bases between. Germline V gene sequence: CDR1 MNHEY, CDR2 SVGAGI. The CDR3 DNA follows: TGTGCCAGCACCAAGGGGCAGAATAATTCACCCCTCCACTTT. It specifies CASTKGQNNSPLHF.

The chain is built from TRBV30 and TRBJ2-7; a weak D match, TRBD2 (5 bases). The CDR3 runs to 13 residues. Germline V gives CDR1 GTSNPN, CDR2 SVGIG (reference sequence). V gave up 5 bases and J gave up 6 bases, with 17 bases separating them. The DNA of the CDR3 is TGTGCCTGGGGCTGGACTGACTCCGCCGAGCAGTACTTC. It yields the protein CAWGWTDSAEQYF.

The rearrangement links TRBV9 to TRBJ1-2, with 9 bases lining up with TRBD1. With V trimmed by 4 bases and J by 3 bases, 7 bases remained unmatched. The CDR3 is 15 residues long. CDR1 is SGDLS and CDR2 is YYNGEE in the germline V gene. The CDR3 region has the DNA TGTGCCAGCAGCTCACAGGGGGCGCTTGACTATGGCTACACCTTC. This gives the protein CASSSQGALDYGYTF.

The chain uses TRBV27 and TRBJ1-5; 8 bases map to TRBD1. This CDR3 contains 18 residues. V trimming: 5 bases; J trimming: 6 bases; junction bases outside the gene matches: 18. In germline, CDR1 is MNHEY, CDR2 SMNVEV (reference sequence). This chain's CDR3 is CASSASQVGAGGSQPQHF. The CDR3 DNA follows: TGTGCCAGCAGTGCTTCACAGGTTGGTGCAGGGGGCAGTCAGCCCCAGCATTTT.

The chain recombines TRBV7-2 with TRBJ2-3; 7 nucleotides match TRBD2. Germline trimming cut 1 base from V and 0 bases from J; bases unmatched to any gene: 13. The CDR3 is made up of 19 amino acids. Germline-derived CDR1 and CDR2 are SGHTA and FQGNSA. The CDR3 spells CASSLDTGLGYLSTDTQYF. CDR3 DNA sequence: TGTGCCAGCAGCTTAGATACCGGACTAGGGTACTTGAGCACAGATACGCAGTATTTT.

The gene calls are TRBV12-3 or TRBV12-4 and TRBJ1-2; D may be TRBD1 (6 bases). The CDR3 consists of 13 residues. Deletions cut 6 bases from V and 4 bases from J, with 12 bases between. CDR3 DNA: TGTGCCAGCAGGGGCGGACAGTCCTATGGCTACACCTTC. It translates to CASRGGQSYGYTF.

J is TRBJ1-3 and V is TRBV19; D might be TRBD1 (5 bases). CDR1 and CDR2 from the germline V gene are LNHDA and SQIVND (reference sequence). CDR3 length equals 14 residues. The V end was cut by 5 bases, the J end by 4 bases, with 12 bases between. CDR3 in DNA: TGTGCCAGTAGTCTCCAGGGAAGGGGAAACACCATATATTTT. Translated, it gives CASSLQGRGNTIYF.

This chain links TRBV5-1 with TRBJ2-7; 8 positions match TRBD1. This CDR3 contains 12 residues. The trim removed 8 bases at V and 3 bases at J, leaving 4 bases unmatched. CDR1 and CDR2 from the germline V gene are SGHRS and YFSETQ. DNA of the CDR3: TGCGCCAGTAGGGACAGGCTCTACGAGCAGTACTTC. It is translated as CASRDRLYEQYF.

This clone occurred once. The chain employs TRBV12-3 or TRBV12-4 and TRBJ1-1; 8 nucleotides line up with TRBD1. CDR3 size: 13 residues. The junction had 6 bases not matched to a gene; V was cut back by 7 bases and J by 5 bases. The DNA of the CDR3 is TGTGCCAGCAAACCCACAGGGGGGACTGAAGCTTTCTTT. Residues: CASKPTGGTEAFF.

The CDR3 loop is CASSTGVIGELFF. CDR3 bases: TGTGCCAGCAGTACGGGGGTTATAGGGGAGCTGTTTTTT. This chain links TRBV7-2 with TRBJ2-2; possibly TRBD2 for D (6 bases). The CDR3 length is 13 residues. Trimming removed 6 bases from V and 8 bases from J, with 13 bases in between. Germline values: CDR1 SGHTA, CDR2 FQGNSA.

V gene TRBV25-1 combines with J gene TRBJ1-1; no definite D call. There are 13 residues in the CDR3. Germline values: CDR1 MGHDK, CDR2 SYGVNS. V dropped 3 bases and J dropped 1 base, with 6 bases sitting between them. CDR3 amino acids: CASSDGRNTEAFF. CDR3 coding DNA: TGTGCCAGCAGTGATGGCCGGAACACTGAAGCTTTCTTT.